This T cell receptor beta chain was documented in a study of blood T cell repertoires in COVID-19. Study in general: Sources were T cells, B-cell-depleted T cells, or PBMCs; the material itself was cDNA or gDNA.

Method: immunoSEQ multiplex PCR; TCRdb's copy keeps in-frame clones and lacks some. The table includes hundreds of thousands of clones, approximately 85% detected once. CDR3 length: 15 amino acids. CDR1 is SGHTA, CDR2 FQGNSA, per germline. J lost 5 bases, V lost 1 base, and 6 bases had no gene match. The receptor comes from a man aged 50 to 59 with active or convalescent COVID-19. Sequenced sample: peripheral blood. The chain carries TRBV7-2 and TRBJ2-3, with 7 bases identical to TRBD2. This CDR3 is CASSLGGGLLDTQYF. The CDR3 DNA reads TGTGCCAGCAGCTTAGGGGGAGGGCTGCTAGATACGCAGTATTTT.